This entry lists 28 T cell receptor beta chains sequenced from one sample in a study of T cells after yellow fever vaccination. MiXCR, applied by TCRdb to the 5' RACE reads, yields one record per CDR3 protein. The top ten hold roughly a third of the sample, which has some 160,000 distinct CDR3 sequences, around 8.5% seen once. The source was CD8+ T cells sorted from PBMCs, collected 45 days after the yellow fever booster vaccination. The receptors come from a man aged 18 to 30 who received the YFV17D yellow fever vaccine.

V gene TRBV9 combines with J gene TRBJ2-1, with 9 bases identical to TRBD2. Trimming cost V 0 bases and J 4 bases; bases outside gene matches: 5. The CDR3 has 16 amino acids. Germline lookup yields CDR1 SGDLS and CDR2 YYNGEE. This CDR3 is CASSVGSSGVYNEQFF. CDR3 coding DNA: TGTGCCAGCAGCGTAGGGTCTAGCGGGGTTTACAATGAGCAGTTCTTC.

The sample holds a few counts of this clonotype. J is TRBJ1-2 and V is TRBV12-5; D is perhaps TRBD1 (5 bases). Germline loops: CDR1 LGHNT, CDR2 FRNRAP. The CDR3 is 14 residues long. Trimming left V 5 bases short and J 0 bases short, with 10 bases between. DNA for the CDR3: TGTGCTAGTGGTCCGGACACGACTAACTATGGCTACACCTTC. Its protein is CASGPDTTNYGYTF.

This chain uses TRBV7-2 with TRBJ2-5; 7 bases agree with TRBD1. CDR1 and CDR2 from the germline V gene are SGHTA and FQGNSA. The CDR3 loop spans 14 amino acids. The junction had 7 bases not matched to a gene; V was cut back by 2 bases and J by 7 bases. The CDR3, as DNA: TGTGCCAGCAGCTTAAAGACAGGGTGGGCGACCCAGTACTTC. Protein sequence: CASSLKTGWATQYF. The full variable domain, its missing parts supplied by reference TRBV7-2 and TRBJ2-5, is GAGVSQSPSNKVTEKGKDVELRCDPISGHTALYWYRQSLGQGLEFLIYFQGNSAPDKSGLPSDRFSAERTGGSVSTLTIQRTQQEDSAVYLCASSLKTGWATQYFGPGTRLLVL.

This clonotype is a singleton in its sample. This sequence joins TRBV19 and TRBJ1-3; possibly TRBD1 for D (5 bases). This CDR3 has 13 amino acids. Trimming removed 5 bases from V and 3 bases from J, with 8 bases in between. CDR1 is LNHDA and CDR2 is SQIVND in the germline V gene (reference sequence). The CDR3 sequence is CASSGAGGNTIYF. CDR3 in DNA: TGTGCCAGTAGTGGGGCTGGTGGAAACACCATATATTTT.

This clonotype was recorded a few times. The chain employs TRBV11-2 and TRBJ2-7; D is tentatively TRBD1 or TRBD2 (5 bases each). Germline V gene lookup returns CDR1 SGHAT and CDR2 FQNNGV. Trimming removed 3 bases from V and 6 bases from J, with 12 bases in between. This CDR3 comprises 13 residues. CDR3 DNA sequence: TGTGCCAGCAGCTTGAGGGGTCCTGGCGAGCAGTACGTC. Residues: CASSLRGPGEQYV.

This clonotype was detected a few times. This rearrangement joins TRBV15 to TRBJ2-1, with TRBD1 matching over 7 bases. Germline assignment: CDR1 LNHNV and CDR2 YYDKDF (reference sequence). This CDR3 is 14 amino acids long. Trimming removed 5 bases from V and 5 bases from J; junction bases left unmatched: 6. The CDR3, as DNA: TGTGCCACCAGCTACAGGGGTCAAGACAATGAGCAGTTCTTC. Translation gives CATSYRGQDNEQFF.

This clonotype showed up just a few times. This sequence joins TRBV6-5 and TRBJ1-6; perhaps TRBD1 as D (6 bases). V was trimmed by 4 bases and J by 9 bases, leaving 10 bases between them. Per the germline V gene, CDR1 is MNHEY and CDR2 is SVGAGI. The CDR3 contains 13 residues. CDR3 nucleotides: TGTGCCAGCAGTTTCGACAGGTTTTCACCCCTCCACTTT. Protein: CASSFDRFSPLHF.

The chain couples TRBV6-5 to TRBJ2-7; D is possibly TRBD2 (6 bases). Trimming took off 4 bases at V and 5 bases at J, with 15 bases between the two ends. The CDR3 has 14 residues. The V gene's germline CDR1 is MNHEY and CDR2 SVGAGI. CDR3: CASSFAGRPDEQYF. The CDR3 nucleotides read TGTGCCAGCAGTTTCGCAGGGAGGCCCGACGAGCAGTACTTC.

This clonotype was counted many times. The chain links TRBV4-1 to TRBJ1-2; D is undetermined. V lost 0 bases, J lost 2 bases, and 10 bases lay in between. The CDR3 length is 15 residues. CDR1 is MGHRA, CDR2 YSYEKL, per germline. CDR3 residues: CASSQDGLTNYGYTF. DNA of the CDR3: TGCGCCAGCAGCCAAGATGGATTGACGAACTATGGCTACACCTTC.

In its sample, this clonotype was seen many times. The chain employs TRBV6-5 and TRBJ1-2; a weak D match, TRBD1 (5 bases). V was trimmed by 8 bases and J by 4 bases, leaving 8 bases between them. The CDR3 spans 11 residues. The germline CDR1 and CDR2 sequences are MNHEY and SVGAGI. CDR3 sequence (DNA): TGTGCCAGCGCCGACAGCTATGGCTACACCTTC. Protein: CASADSYGYTF.

This clonotype turned up a few times. The V and J genes are TRBV6-5 and TRBJ2-6; D is unclear. V gave up 3 bases and J gave up 0 bases, with 6 bases separating them. CDR1 MNHEY and CDR2 SVGAGI come from the germline V gene. The CDR3 spans 15 residues. Here the CDR3 reads CASSYTYSGANVLTF. The CDR3 DNA reads as TGTGCCAGCAGTTATACCTACTCTGGGGCCAACGTCCTGACTTTC.

This clonotype was found a few times. The CDR3 here is CASGEGDQPQHF. The CDR3 nucleotides read TGTGCCAGCGGAGAGGGGGATCAGCCCCAGCATTTT. The gene calls are TRBV6-2 or TRBV6-3 and TRBJ1-5; the D gene is possibly TRBD1 (6 bases). V was cut by 8 bases and J by 5 bases, with 10 bases left in between. Germline CDR1 MNHEY, CDR2 SVGEGT. The CDR3 has 12 amino acids.

The rearrangement uses TRBV4-3 and TRBJ2-7, with 11 nucleotides matching TRBD2. CDR3 length: 16 amino acids. Germline values: CDR1 LGHNA, CDR2 YSLEER. V trimming: 0 bases; J trimming: 6 bases; junction bases outside the gene matches: 7. CDR3 DNA sequence: TGCGCCAGCAGCCAAGATCTAGCGGGGGGAAGACGCGAGCAGTACTTC. It specifies CASSQDLAGGRREQYF.

The V gene is TRBV6-2 or TRBV6-3, the J gene TRBJ2-7, with 7 bases fitting TRBD1. V trimming: 7 bases; J trimming: 2 bases; junction bases outside the gene matches: 8. This CDR3 is built from 14 residues. CDR1 is MNHEY, CDR2 SVGEGT, per germline. CDR3 sequence (DNA): TGTGCCAGCACCGGGGCAGGGGGTACCTACGAGCAGTACGTC. This sequence encodes CASTGAGGTYEQYV.

V usage is TRBV20-1 and J usage is TRBJ1-6; TRBD1 matches at 9 bases. CDR1 and CDR2 (germline): DFQATT, SNEGSKA (reference sequence). J gave up 7 bases and V 5 bases, and 15 bases lay outside the gene matches. The CDR3 extends over 17 amino acids. For the CDR3, the DNA is TGCAGTGCTCCACCTATGGACAGGGGCATCTGGAATTCACCCCTCCACTTT. Translating gives CSAPPMDRGIWNSPLHF.

The sample holds many counts of this clonotype. The J gene is TRBJ2-7, the V gene TRBV4-1; 10 positions agree with TRBD1. V was clipped by 1 base and J by 4 bases; unmatched bases: 1. From germline, CDR1 is MGHRA and CDR2 YSYEKL. This CDR3 is 14 amino acids long. In nucleotides, the CDR3 is TGCGCCAGCAGCCAAGGGGACAGGGGTTACGAGCAGTACGTC. As protein: CASSQGDRGYEQYV.

This chain uses TRBV5-1 with TRBJ1-1, with D tentatively TRBD1 (5 bases). The CDR3 has 12 amino acids. Trimming cost V 4 bases and J 8 bases, with 12 bases left between them. Germline CDR1 SGHRS, CDR2 YFSETQ. Here the CDR3 reads CASSPGTNEAFF. CDR3 DNA: TGCGCCAGCAGCCCAGGGACTAACGAAGCTTTCTTT.

The chain employs TRBV7-9 and TRBJ1-2, with D uncertain. The CDR3 is 15 residues long. Germline V gene sequence: CDR1 SEHNR, CDR2 FQNEAQ (reference sequence). The ends were cut back, 0 bases at V and 2 bases at J, with 10 bases in the middle. In DNA form, the CDR3 reads TGTGCCAGCAGCTTAGCGGCGGGCCCCAACTATGGCTACACCTTC. This codes for CASSLAAGPNYGYTF.

In its sample, this clonotype was seen a few times. This chain connects TRBV4-1 to TRBJ1-1; 7 nucleotides align to TRBD1. J gave up 5 bases and V 2 bases, and 8 bases lay outside the gene matches. The CDR3 spans 15 residues. Germline values: CDR1 MGHRA, CDR2 YSYEKL. Here the CDR3 reads CASSQLLRGRTEAFF. Here the CDR3 DNA reads TGCGCCAGCAGCCAACTGCTTAGGGGGCGGACTGAAGCTTTCTTT.

The rearrangement uses TRBV29-1 and TRBJ1-1, with TRBD1 matching 9 bases. The V gene's germline CDR1 is SQVTM and CDR2 ANQGSEA. With 1 base clipped from V and 8 bases from J, the junction kept 2 bases outside the gene matches. This CDR3 has 12 residues. CDR3 sequence: CSVEGDRVEAFF. DNA for the CDR3: TGCAGCGTTGAAGGGGACAGGGTGGAAGCTTTCTTT.

The rearrangement links TRBV7-6 to TRBJ2-5; 13 bases line up with TRBD2. V shed 5 bases and J 9 bases; nucleotides not matched to a gene: 12. Germline CDR1 SGHVS, CDR2 FNYEAQ. This CDR3 comprises 16 residues. The CDR3 reads CASSPETSGGFFPQYF. DNA of the CDR3: TGTGCCAGCAGCCCCGAGACTAGCGGGGGGTTCTTTCCCCAGTACTTC.

This clonotype has only a few counts. The rearrangement uses TRBV5-5 and TRBJ2-7; TRBD2 matches 13 bases. Germline trimming cut 4 bases from V and 4 bases from J; bases unmatched to any gene: 8. The CDR3 runs to 16 residues. Germline CDR1 is SGHKS and CDR2 is YYEKEE (reference sequence). CDR3 bases: TGTGCCAGCAGCCCGAGACTAGCGGGGGGACCGTACGAGCAGTACGTC. It is translated as CASSPRLAGGPYEQYV.

Comment on this clonotype: One end of the junction is discordant with germline, which a read error may explain. This chain joins TRBV7-3 and TRBJ2-1; 7 bases agree with TRBD2. The CDR3 runs 16 residues. Per germline, CDR1 SGHTA and CDR2 FQGTGA. The CDR3 protein is CASSLETSSAYYEQFF. CDR3 nucleotides: TGTGCCAGCAGCCTCGAGACTAGCAGTGCCTACTATGAGCAGTTCTTC.

This clonotype was detected many times. The chain carries TRBV12-3 or TRBV12-4 and TRBJ1-1; D remains unclear. The CDR3 spans 13 residues. Trimming stripped 5 bases from V and 0 bases from J, with 7 bases between. The CDR3 bases are TGTGCCAGCAGTCAAAAGATGAACACTGAAGCTTTCTTT. As protein: CASSQKMNTEAFF.

This clonotype came up a few times. V gene TRBV12-3 or TRBV12-4 combines with J gene TRBJ1-1; unclear D gene. The CDR3 consists of 13 residues. Trimming stripped 4 bases from V and 4 bases from J, with 10 bases between. Written as DNA, the CDR3 is TGTGCCAGCAGTTATGCACCGGGCACTGAAGCTTTCTTT. This sequence encodes CASSYAPGTEAFF.

This clonotype was picked up many times. The chain carries TRBV7-3 and TRBJ2-5; D is ambiguous. Germline CDR1 and CDR2: SGHTA and FQGTGA. V was trimmed by 5 bases and J by 5 bases, leaving 6 bases between them. CDR3 length: 11 residues. The CDR3, as DNA: TGTGCCAGCAGCCCCAGGGAGACCCAGTACTTC. Encoded protein: CASSPRETQYF. The variable domain in full, completed from reference TRBV7-3 and TRBJ2-5, reads GAGVSQTPSNKVTEKGKYVELRCDPISGHTALYWYRQSLGQGPEFLIYFQGTGAADDSGLPNDRFFAVRPEGSVSTLKIQRTERGDSAVYLCASSPRETQYFGPGTRLLVL.

The V and J genes are TRBV3-1 and TRBJ1-1; TRBD1 matches 9 bases. The germline V gene has CDR1 LGHDT and CDR2 YNNKEL (reference sequence). This CDR3 has 15 residues. V was clipped by 3 bases and J by 3 bases; unmatched bases: 5. For the CDR3, the DNA is TGTGCCAGCAGCCATGGTAACAGGGGGCACACTGAAGCTTTCTTT. This gives the protein CASSHGNRGHTEAFF.

This clonotype was observed a few times. The chain uses TRBV27 and TRBJ2-5; TRBD2 matches at 8 bases. This CDR3 comprises 15 residues. The junction had 7 bases not matched to a gene; V was cut back by 4 bases and J by 3 bases. CDR1 is MNHEY, CDR2 SMNVEV, per germline (reference sequence). This CDR3 is CASSSTPAGEETQYF. The CDR3 nucleotides read TGTGCCAGCAGTTCCACGCCAGCGGGAGAAGAGACCCAGTACTTC.